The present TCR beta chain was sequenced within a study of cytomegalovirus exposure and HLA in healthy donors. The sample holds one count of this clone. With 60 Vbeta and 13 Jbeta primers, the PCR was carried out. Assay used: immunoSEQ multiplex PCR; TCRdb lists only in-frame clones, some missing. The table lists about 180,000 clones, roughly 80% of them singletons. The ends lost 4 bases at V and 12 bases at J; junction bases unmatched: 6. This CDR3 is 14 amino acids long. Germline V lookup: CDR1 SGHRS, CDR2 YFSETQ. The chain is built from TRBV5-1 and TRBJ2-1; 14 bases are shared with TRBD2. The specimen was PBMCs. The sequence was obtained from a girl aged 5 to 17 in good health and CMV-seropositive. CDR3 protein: CASSIGLAGGRQFF. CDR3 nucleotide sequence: TGCGCCAGCAGCATAGGACTAGCGGGAGGACGGCAGTTCTTC.